This T cell receptor (beta chain) was recorded in a study of T cells in Graves' hyperthyroidism and ophthalmopathy. Losses at the gene ends were 2 bases for V and 0 bases for J; bases not matched to a gene: 10. The CDR3 loop spans 19 amino acids. Amplification yielded TCR beta CDR3 regions, with RNA transcripts as the source. HTBI primers were used for first-round RT-PCR of the TCR CDR3. TCRdb called the multiplex PCR reads again in MiXCR, with one record for every CDR3 protein. The sample lists 690,000 or so distinct CDR3 sequences; around 19% were seen once. This TCR was recovered from a woman aged 45 to 65 with Graves' hyperthyroidism that later progressed to Graves' ophthalmopathy. Material for sequencing was blood. V gene TRBV12-3 or TRBV12-4 combines with J gene TRBJ2-2, with TRBD1 matching 9 bases. The CDR3 sequence is CASSLPRDRVPANTGELFF. Written as DNA, the CDR3 is TGTGCCAGCAGTTTACCCCGGGACAGGGTCCCCGCGAACACCGGGGAGCTGTTTTTT.